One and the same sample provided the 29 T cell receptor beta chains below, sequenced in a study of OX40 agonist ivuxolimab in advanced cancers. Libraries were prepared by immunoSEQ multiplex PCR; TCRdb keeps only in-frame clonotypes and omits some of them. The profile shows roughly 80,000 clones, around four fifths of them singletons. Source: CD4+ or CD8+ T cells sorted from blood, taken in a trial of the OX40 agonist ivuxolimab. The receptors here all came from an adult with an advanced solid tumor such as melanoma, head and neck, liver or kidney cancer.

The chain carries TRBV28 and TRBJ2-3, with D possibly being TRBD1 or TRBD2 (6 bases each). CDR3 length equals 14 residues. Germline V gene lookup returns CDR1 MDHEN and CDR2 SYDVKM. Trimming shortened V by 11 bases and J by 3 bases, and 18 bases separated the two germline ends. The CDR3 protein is CASTPGALTDTQYF. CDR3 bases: TGTGCCTCAACCCCGGGGGCTCTAACAGATACGCAGTATTTT.

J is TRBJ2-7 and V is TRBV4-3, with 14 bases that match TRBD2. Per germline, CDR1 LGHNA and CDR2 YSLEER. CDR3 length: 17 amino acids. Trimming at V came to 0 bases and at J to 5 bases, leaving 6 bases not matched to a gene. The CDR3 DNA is TGCGCCAGCAGCCAAGATGGGACTAGCGGGAGCGAAGACGAGCAGTACTTC. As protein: CASSQDGTSGSEDEQYF.

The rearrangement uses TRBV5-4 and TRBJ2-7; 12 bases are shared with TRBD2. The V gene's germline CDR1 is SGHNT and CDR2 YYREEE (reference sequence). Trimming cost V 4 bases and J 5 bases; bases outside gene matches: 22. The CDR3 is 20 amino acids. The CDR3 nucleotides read TGTGCCAGCAGCCCCGGTGGCGGGGGAGCCCGGCTAGCGGGAGGGAACGAGCAGTACTTC. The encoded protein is CASSPGGGGARLAGGNEQYF. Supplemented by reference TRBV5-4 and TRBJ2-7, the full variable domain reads ETGVTQSPTHLIKTRGQQVTLRCSSQSGHNTVSWYQQALGQGPQFIFQYYREEENGRGNFPPRFSGLQFPNYSSELNVNALELDDSALYLCASSPGGGGARLAGGNEQYFGPGTRLTVT.

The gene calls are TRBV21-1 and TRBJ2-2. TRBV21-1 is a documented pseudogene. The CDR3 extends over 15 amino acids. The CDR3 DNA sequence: TGTGCCAGCAGCAAAGGGTACCCGAACACCGGGGAGCTGTTTTTT. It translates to CASSKGYPNTGELFF.

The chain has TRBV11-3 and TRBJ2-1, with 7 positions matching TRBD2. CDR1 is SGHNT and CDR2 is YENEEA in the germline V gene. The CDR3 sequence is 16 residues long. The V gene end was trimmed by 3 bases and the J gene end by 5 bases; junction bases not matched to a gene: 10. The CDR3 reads CASSLDGGRRDNEQFF. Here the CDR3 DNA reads TGTGCCAGCAGCTTGGACGGGGGGAGGAGGGACAATGAGCAGTTCTTC.

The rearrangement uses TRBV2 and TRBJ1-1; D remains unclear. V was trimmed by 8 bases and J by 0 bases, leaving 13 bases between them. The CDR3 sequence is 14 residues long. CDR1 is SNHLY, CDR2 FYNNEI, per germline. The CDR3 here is CASLSNVMNTEAFF. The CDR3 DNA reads TGTGCCAGCCTCTCTAACGTCATGAACACTGAAGCTTTCTTT.

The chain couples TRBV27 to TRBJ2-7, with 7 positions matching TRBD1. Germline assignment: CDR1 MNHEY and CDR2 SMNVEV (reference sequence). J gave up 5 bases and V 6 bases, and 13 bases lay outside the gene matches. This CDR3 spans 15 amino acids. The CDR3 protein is CASSRTGTVFNEQYF. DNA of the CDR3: TGTGCCAGCAGCCGCACCGGGACAGTTTTCAACGAGCAGTACTTC.

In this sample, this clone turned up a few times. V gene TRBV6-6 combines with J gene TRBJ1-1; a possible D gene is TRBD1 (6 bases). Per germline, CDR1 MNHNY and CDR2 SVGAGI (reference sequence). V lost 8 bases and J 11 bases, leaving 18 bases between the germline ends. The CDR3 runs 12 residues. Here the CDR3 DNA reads TGTGCCAGCCGAGACAGACCCCAGGGGGCTTTCTTT. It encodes CASRDRPQGAFF.

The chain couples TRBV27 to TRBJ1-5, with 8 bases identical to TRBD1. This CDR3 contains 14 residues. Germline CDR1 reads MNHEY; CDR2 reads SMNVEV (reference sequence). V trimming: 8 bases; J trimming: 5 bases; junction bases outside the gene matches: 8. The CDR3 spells CASSGDRRYQPQHF. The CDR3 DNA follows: TGTGCCAGCTCCGGGGACAGGCGTTATCAGCCCCAGCATTTT.

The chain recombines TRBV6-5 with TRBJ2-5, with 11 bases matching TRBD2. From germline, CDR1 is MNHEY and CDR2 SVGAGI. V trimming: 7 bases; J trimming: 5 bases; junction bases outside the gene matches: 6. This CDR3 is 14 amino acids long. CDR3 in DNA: TGTGCCAGCAAGGGACTAGCGGAGGTGGAGACCCAGTACTTC. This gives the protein CASKGLAEVETQYF.

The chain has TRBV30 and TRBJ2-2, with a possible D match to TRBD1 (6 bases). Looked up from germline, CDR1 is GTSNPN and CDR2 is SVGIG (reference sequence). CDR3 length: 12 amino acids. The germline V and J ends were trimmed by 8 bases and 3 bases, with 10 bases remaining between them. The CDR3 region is CAEEGDTGELFF. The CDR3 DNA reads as TGTGCCGAAGAGGGGGACACCGGGGAGCTGTTTTTT. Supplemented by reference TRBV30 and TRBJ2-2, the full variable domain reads SQTIHQWPATLVQPVGSPLSLECTVEGTSNPNLYWYRQAAGRGLQLLFYSVGIGQISSEVPQNLSASRPQDRQFILSSKKLLLSDSGFYLCAEEGDTGELFFGEGSRLTVL.

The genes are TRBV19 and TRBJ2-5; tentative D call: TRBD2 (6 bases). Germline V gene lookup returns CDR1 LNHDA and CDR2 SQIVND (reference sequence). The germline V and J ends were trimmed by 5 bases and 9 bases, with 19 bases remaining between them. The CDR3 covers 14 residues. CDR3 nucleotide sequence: TGTGCCAGTAGTTGGCGGGGTGCCCAGACGGCCCAGTACTTC. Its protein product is CASSWRGAQTAQYF. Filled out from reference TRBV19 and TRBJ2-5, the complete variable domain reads DGGITQSPKYLFRKEGQNVTLSCEQNLNHDAMYWYRQDPGQGLRLIYYSQIVNDFQKGDIAEGYSVSREKKESFPLTVTSAQKNPTAFYLCASSWRGAQTAQYFGPGTRLLVL.

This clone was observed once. CDR3 sequence (DNA): TGTGCCAGCAGCTTGGCCAGGACGGTCGTCCACGGCTACACCTTC. Protein sequence: CASSLARTVVHGYTF. J is TRBJ1-2 and V is TRBV5-6; D gene ambiguous. Germline CDR1 is SGHDT and CDR2 is YYEEEE. The ends were cut back, 0 bases at V and 8 bases at J, with 17 bases in the middle. This CDR3 is 15 amino acids long.

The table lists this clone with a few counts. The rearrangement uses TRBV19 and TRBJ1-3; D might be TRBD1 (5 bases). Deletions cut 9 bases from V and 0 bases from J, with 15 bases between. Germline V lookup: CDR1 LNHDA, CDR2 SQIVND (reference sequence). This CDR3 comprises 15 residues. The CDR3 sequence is CASQYRRGSGNTIYF. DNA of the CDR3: TGTGCCAGCCAGTACAGGCGAGGCTCTGGAAACACCATATATTTT. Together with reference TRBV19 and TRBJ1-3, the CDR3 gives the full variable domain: DGGITQSPKYLFRKEGQNVTLSCEQNLNHDAMYWYRQDPGQGLRLIYYSQIVNDFQKGDIAEGYSVSREKKESFPLTVTSAQKNPTAFYLCASQYRRGSGNTIYFGEGSWLTVV.

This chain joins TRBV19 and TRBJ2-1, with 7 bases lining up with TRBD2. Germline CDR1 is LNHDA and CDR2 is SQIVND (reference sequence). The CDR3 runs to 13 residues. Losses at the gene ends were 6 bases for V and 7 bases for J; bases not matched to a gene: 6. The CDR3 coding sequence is TGTGCCAGTAGGGGGGAGGGCCGAAATGAGCAGTTCTTC. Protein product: CASRGEGRNEQFF.

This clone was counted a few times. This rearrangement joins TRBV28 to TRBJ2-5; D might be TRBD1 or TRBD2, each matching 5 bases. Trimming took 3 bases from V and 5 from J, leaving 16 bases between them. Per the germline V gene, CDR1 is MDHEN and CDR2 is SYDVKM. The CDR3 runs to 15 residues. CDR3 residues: CASSFPRGSGETQYF. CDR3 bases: TGTGCCAGCAGTTTTCCACGGGGCTCAGGCGAGACCCAGTACTTC.

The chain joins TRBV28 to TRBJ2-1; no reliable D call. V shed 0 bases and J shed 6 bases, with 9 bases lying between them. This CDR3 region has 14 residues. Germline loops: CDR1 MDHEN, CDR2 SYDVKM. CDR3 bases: TGTGCCAGCAGTTTATGGGGCCAGGCCAATGAGCAGTTCTTC. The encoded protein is CASSLWGQANEQFF.

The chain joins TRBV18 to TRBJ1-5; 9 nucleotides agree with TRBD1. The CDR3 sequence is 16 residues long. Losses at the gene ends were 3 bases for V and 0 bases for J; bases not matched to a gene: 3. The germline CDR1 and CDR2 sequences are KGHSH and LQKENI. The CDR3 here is CASSPQTGGSNQPQHF. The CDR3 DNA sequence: TGTGCCAGCTCACCGCAGACAGGGGGTAGCAATCAGCCCCAGCATTTT. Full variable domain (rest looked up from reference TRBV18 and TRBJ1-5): NAGVMQNPRHLVRRRGQEARLRCSPMKGHSHVYWYRQLPEEGLKFMVYLQKENIIDESGMPKERFSAEFPKEGPSILRIQQVVRGDSAAYFCASSPQTGGSNQPQHFGDGTRLSIL.

The CDR3 reads CASSQEGRGGNEQFF. CDR3 in DNA: TGTGCCAGCAGCCAAGAGGGGAGGGGCGGCAATGAGCAGTTCTTC. The chain links TRBV4-2 to TRBJ2-1; 7 nucleotides align to TRBD2. V trimming: 0 bases; J trimming: 6 bases; junction bases outside the gene matches: 5. This CDR3 contains 15 residues. Germline assignment: CDR1 LGHNA and CDR2 YNFKEQ.

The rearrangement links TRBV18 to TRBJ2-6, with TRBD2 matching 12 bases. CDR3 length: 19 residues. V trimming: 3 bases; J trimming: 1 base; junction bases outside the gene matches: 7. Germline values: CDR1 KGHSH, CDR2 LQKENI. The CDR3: CASSPQASGRGSGANVLTF. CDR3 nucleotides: TGTGCCAGCTCACCCCAGGCTAGCGGGAGGGGTTCTGGGGCCAACGTCCTGACTTTC.

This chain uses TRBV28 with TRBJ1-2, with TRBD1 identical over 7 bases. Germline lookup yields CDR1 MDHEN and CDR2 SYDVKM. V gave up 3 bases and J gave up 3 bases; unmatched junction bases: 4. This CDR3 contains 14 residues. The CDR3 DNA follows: TGTGCCAGCAGTTTCAGGGGGAAAGACTATGGCTACACCTTC. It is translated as CASSFRGKDYGYTF.

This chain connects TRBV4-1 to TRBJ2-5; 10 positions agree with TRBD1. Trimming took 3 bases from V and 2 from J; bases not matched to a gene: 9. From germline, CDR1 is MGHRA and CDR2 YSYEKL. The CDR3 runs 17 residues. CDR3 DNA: TGCGCCAGCAGCCAGACCGGCGACAGGGGGCGACAAGAGACCCAGTACTTC. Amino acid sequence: CASSQTGDRGRQETQYF.

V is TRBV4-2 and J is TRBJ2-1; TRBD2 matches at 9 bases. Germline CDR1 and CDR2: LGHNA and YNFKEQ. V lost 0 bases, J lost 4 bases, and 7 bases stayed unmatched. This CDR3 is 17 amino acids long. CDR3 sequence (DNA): TGTGCCAGCAGCCAAGAACCCGGACTAGCGATGTACAATGAGCAGTTCTTC. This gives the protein CASSQEPGLAMYNEQFF.

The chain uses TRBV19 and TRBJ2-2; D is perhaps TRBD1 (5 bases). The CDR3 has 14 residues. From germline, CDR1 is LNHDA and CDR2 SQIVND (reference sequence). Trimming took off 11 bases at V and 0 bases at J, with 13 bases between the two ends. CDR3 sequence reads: CASSRQSNTGELFF. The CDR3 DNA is TGTGCCTCGTCCCGACAGTCGAACACCGGGGAGCTGTTTTTT.

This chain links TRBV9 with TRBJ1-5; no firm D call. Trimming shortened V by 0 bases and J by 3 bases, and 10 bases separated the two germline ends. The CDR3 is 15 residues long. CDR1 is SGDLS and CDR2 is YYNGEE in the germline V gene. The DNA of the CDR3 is TGTGCCAGCAGCGTAGAAGGCAGAACCAATCAGCCCCAGCATTTT. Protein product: CASSVEGRTNQPQHF. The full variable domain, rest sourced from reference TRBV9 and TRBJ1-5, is DSGVTQTPKHLITATGQRVTLRCSPRSGDLSVYWYQQSLDQGLQFLIQYYNGEERAKGNILERFSAQQFPDLHSELNLSSLELGDSALYFCASSVEGRTNQPQHFGDGTRLSIL.

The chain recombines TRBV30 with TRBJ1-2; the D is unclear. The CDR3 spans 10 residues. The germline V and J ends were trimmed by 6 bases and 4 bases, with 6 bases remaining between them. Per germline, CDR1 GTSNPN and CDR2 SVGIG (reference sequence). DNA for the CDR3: TGTGCCTGTGACGGCTATGGCTACACCTTC. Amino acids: CACDGYGYTF.

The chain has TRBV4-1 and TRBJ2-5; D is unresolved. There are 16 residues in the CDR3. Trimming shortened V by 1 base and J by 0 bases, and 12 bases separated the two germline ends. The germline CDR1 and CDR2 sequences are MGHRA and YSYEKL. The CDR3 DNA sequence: TGCGCCAGCAGCCAAGGGAGACACCCGTACCAAGAGACCCAGTACTTC. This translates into CASSQGRHPYQETQYF.

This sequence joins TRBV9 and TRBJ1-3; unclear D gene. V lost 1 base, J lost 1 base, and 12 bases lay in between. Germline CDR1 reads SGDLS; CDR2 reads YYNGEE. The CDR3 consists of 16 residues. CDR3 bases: TGTGCCAGCAGCGTAACGCAGCTCCCGTCTGGAAACACCATATATTTT. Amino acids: CASSVTQLPSGNTIYF.

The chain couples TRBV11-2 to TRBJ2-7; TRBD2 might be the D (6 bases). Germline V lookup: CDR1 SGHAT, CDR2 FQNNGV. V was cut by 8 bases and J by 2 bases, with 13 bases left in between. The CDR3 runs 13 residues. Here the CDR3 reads CASSSGLTYEQYV. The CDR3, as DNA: TGTGCCAGCTCATCGGGACTCACCTACGAGCAGTACGTC.